These T cell receptor beta chains were read from a single sample in a study of blood T cells in healthy people across ages. MiXCR, run by TCRdb on the 5' RACE reads, gives a single entry per CDR3 protein. The sample lists over a million distinct CDR3 sequences, approximately 40% occurring once. The sequenced sample consisted of blood. The source is a woman aged 18-29 years in good health. The CDR3 runs from the conserved cysteine through the conserved F or W. D genes are given only for firm matches. Not all rows give a size; the values are once, few, many and, for expanded clones, a class.

j_gene,v_gene,abundance,d_gene,CDR3nt,CDR3aa
TRBJ2-1,TRBV5-1,.,.,TGCGCCAGCAGCGGAGGACATAGCACGTCTGATAAGCAGTTCTTC,CASSGGHSTSDKQFF
TRBJ2-2,TRBV10-3,.,.,TGTGCCATCAGTGATACAGGGCGGGCCGGGGAGCTGTTTTTT,CAISDTGRAGELFF
TRBJ2-3,TRBV6-5,few,.,TGTGCCAGCTCAAATTTTGCAGATACGCAGTATTTT,CASSNFADTQYF
TRBJ2-1,TRBV20-1,few,.,TGCAGTGCTAGAGATTCTTACAGGATAACCCACAATGAGCAGTTCTTC,CSARDSYRITHNEQFF
TRBJ2-1,TRBV28,.,.,TGTGCCAGCAGGCTCGCAGAGGGAAGTTCCTACAATGAGCAGTTCTTC,CASRLAEGSSYNEQFF
TRBJ2-1,TRBV20-1,few,.,TGCAGTGCGACCAGCTCCGGGACGGTGTGGGGTGAGCAGTTCTTC,CSATSSGTVWGEQFF
TRBJ2-3,TRBV5-1,.,.,TGCGCCAGCAGGCTCGGTTTCGCGGGTGGCAGCACAGATACGCAGTATTTT,CASRLGFAGGSTDTQYF
TRBJ2-1,TRBV7-9,.,.,TGTGCCAGCAGCCTAATAGGGGACACCTACAATGAGCAGTTCTTC,CASSLIGDTYNEQFF
TRBJ2-2,TRBV15,.,.,TGTGCCACCACGACCCGGGACACGAACACCGGGGAGCTGTTTTTT,CATTTRDTNTGELFF
TRBJ1-1,TRBV6-2/TRBV6-3,.,.,TGTGCCAGCAGTCTAAGGTCCGGGACACCTATGAGCACTGAAGCTTTCTTT,CASSLRSGTPMSTEAFF
TRBJ2-1,TRBV20-1,.,.,TGCAGTGCTGTCGCTGGTGGGGCAGGGGCCATGTGGGAGCAGTTCTTC,CSAVAGGAGAMWEQFF
TRBJ2-7,TRBV5-1,.,.,TGCGCCAGCAGCTTGGAAGGGGGTCCCTCCTACGAGCAGTACTTC,CASSLEGGPSYEQYF
TRBJ2-5,TRBV10-3,.,TRBD1,TGTGCCATCAGCCAGGGACAGGGGGAGCAGCCCCAGTACTTC,CAISQGQGEQPQYF
TRBJ2-7,TRBV10-3,.,TRBD1,TGTGCCATCAGTGAGTCGATTATGGGACAGTCCTACGAGCAGTACTTC,CAISESIMGQSYEQYF
TRBJ2-1,TRBV7-6,.,.,TGTGCCAGCAGCGGGGAAGGGAGCAATGAGCAGTTCTTC,CASSGEGSNEQFF
TRBJ1-1,TRBV19,.,TRBD1,TGTGCCAGTAGTACCGGACAGGGGGGCGGAATGAACACTGAAGCTTTCTTT,CASSTGQGGGMNTEAFF
TRBJ2-4,TRBV7-9,few,TRBD2,TGTGCCAGCAGCTTTAGCGGGAGCGCCGGAAACATTCAGTACTTC,CASSFSGSAGNIQYF
TRBJ1-2,TRBV29-1,few,.,TGCAAGCCGGACATAGGTAGGGCTCCTGTCGTATGTGGCTACACCTTC,CKPDIGRAPVVCGYTF
TRBJ2-3,TRBV5-1,.,TRBD2,TGCGCCAGCAGTCGCCCGGGACTAGCGACTAGCACAGATACGCAGTATTTT,CASSRPGLATSTDTQYF
TRBJ1-3,TRBV4-2,.,.,TGTGCCAGCAGCCAGGACATGGGGCAGGGTATTGGAAACACCATATATTTT,CASSQDMGQGIGNTIYF
TRBJ2-2,TRBV29-1,.,TRBD2,TGCAGCGTTGAAGTTCTAGCGGGGGATGTCACCGGGGAGCTGTTTTTT,CSVEVLAGDVTGELFF
TRBJ2-1,TRBV5-1,.,TRBD1,TGCGCCAGCACCCTGGACAGGGGGCACAATGAGCAGTTCTTC,CASTLDRGHNEQFF
TRBJ2-1,TRBV24-1,few,.,TGTGCCACCAGTGTCCCGGGGAGTTCCTACAATGAGCAGTTCTTC,CATSVPGSSYNEQFF
TRBJ1-1,TRBV3-1,.,.,TGTGCCAGCAGCCAGGCGGGGAAAGCGACTGAAGCTTTCTTT,CASSQAGKATEAFF
TRBJ2-1,TRBV12-3/TRBV12-4,once,.,TGTGCCAGCAGTCCGGTTCCGAATGAGCAGTTCTTC,CASSPVPNEQFF
TRBJ1-2,TRBV25-1,few,.,TGTGCCAGCAAGGGTCCAAGCTATGGCTACACCTTC,CASKGPSYGYTF
TRBJ1-4,TRBV27,.,.,TGTGCCAGCAGTAGAACAGGGTTATGGGATGAAAAACTGTTTTTT,CASSRTGLWDEKLFF
TRBJ1-6,TRBV28,.,.,TGTGCCAGCAGGGGGTGGGGTAATTCACCCCTCCACTTT,CASRGWGNSPLHF
TRBJ2-3,TRBV7-2,.,.,TGTGCCAGCAGCCTATTTTCAGATACGCAGTATTTT,CASSLFSDTQYF
TRBJ1-5,TRBV7-2,few,.,TGTGCCAGCAGCTTAGTTAGGGTCGGTCAGCCCCAGCATTTT,CASSLVRVGQPQHF
TRBJ2-3,TRBV6-2/TRBV6-3,few,.,TGTGCCAGCAGTTATGATACCACACGTCCAGATACGCAGTATTTT,CASSYDTTRPDTQYF
TRBJ2-1,TRBV7-2,.,.,TGTGCCAGCAGCTTAGCGGGGCAGGGGGGGAGCGGGAGAGGAGTAAATGAGCAGTTCTTC,CASSLAGQGGSGRGVNEQFF
TRBJ1-2,TRBV6-5,many,TRBD1,TGTGCCAGCAGTTATTCCGACAGGGGTATCGACTATGGCTACACCTTC,CASSYSDRGIDYGYTF
TRBJ2-7,TRBV2,.,.,TGTGCCAGCAGTGATATCTTCGTCGTCTCAGGGCAGTACTTC,CASSDIFVVSGQYF
TRBJ2-1,TRBV20-1,.,TRBD2,TGCAGTGCAAATCCTAGCGGGAAGGGCAATGAGCAGTTCTTC,CSANPSGKGNEQFF
TRBJ2-2,TRBV12-3/TRBV12-4,.,TRBD2,TGTGCCAGCAGGCCGGGACTAGCGGGGACCGGGGAGCTGTTTTTT,CASRPGLAGTGELFF
TRBJ2-5,TRBV7-9,.,.,TGTGCCAGCAGCTCCCACCGGCCTATGGGGGGACTCCAAGAGACCCAGTACTTC,CASSSHRPMGGLQETQYF
TRBJ2-1,TRBV6-4,few,TRBD2,TGTGCCACCCGATGGACTAGCGCAGGAGGTGAGCAGTTCTTC,CATRWTSAGGEQFF
TRBJ1-2,TRBV20-1,.,.,TGCAGTGCTAGAGTACCCCGGGATGGCTACACCTTC,CSARVPRDGYTF
TRBJ2-7,TRBV6-1,.,.,TGTGCCAGCACCGAATCGACATCGTTAAGGGAGTACTTC,CASTESTSLREYF
TRBJ2-5,TRBV7-9,many,.,TGTGCCAGCAGCCTAGGGTATCGGAAGACCCAGTACTTC,CASSLGYRKTQYF
TRBJ2-6,TRBV11-1,.,.,TGTGCCAGCACCATAGGGGTATCTGGGGCCAACGTCCTGACTTTC,CASTIGVSGANVLTF
TRBJ1-1,TRBV27,.,.,TGTGCCACCAAAACAGGGCAACCCACTGAAGCTTTCTTT,CATKTGQPTEAFF
TRBJ2-1,TRBV5-1,.,TRBD2,TGCGCCAGCAGCTTGGCCGTACTAGCGGACCGTGAGGAGCAGTTCTTC,CASSLAVLADREEQFF
TRBJ1-2,TRBV12-3/TRBV12-4,.,.,TGTGCCAGCAGTTTAAAGCCAGGGTTACATGGCTACACCTTC,CASSLKPGLHGYTF
TRBJ1-3,TRBV20-1,.,.,TGCAGTGTCCCGTGGGGGGTCTCTGGAAACACCATATATTTT,CSVPWGVSGNTIYF
TRBJ2-7,TRBV7-9,.,.,TGTGCCAGCAGCTTAGAAATGGCCCTCAACGAGCAGTACTTC,CASSLEMALNEQYF
TRBJ2-5,TRBV7-9,once,TRBD2,TGTGCCAGCAGCTTTCCGGGGGGGAGGCCCCAAGAGACCCAGTACTTC,CASSFPGGRPQETQYF
TRBJ2-7,TRBV5-1,many,.,TGCGCCAGCCGGGACGAAGCCTACGAGCAGTACTTC,CASRDEAYEQYF
TRBJ2-1,TRBV25-1,.,TRBD2,TGTGCCAGCCATAGGAGCGGGAGGTTGGATGAGCAGTTCTTC,CASHRSGRLDEQFF
TRBJ2-5,TRBV12-3/TRBV12-4,.,.,TGTGCCAGCAGTTTGAGAAGGGCCGGAAGGGAGCAGTACTTC,CASSLRRAGREQYF